Sequencing of this T cell receptor beta chain was carried out in a study of early T cells in non-severe SARS-CoV-2 infection. General observations from the study: The study's VDJdb matching favored anti-spike CD8 responses and missed private and CD4 specificities.

This clonotype was observed a handful of times. Its antigen is still unknown. Germline CDR1 reads MDHEN; CDR2 reads SYDVKM. The germline V and J ends were trimmed by 3 bases and 5 bases, with 13 bases remaining between them. The CDR3 sequence is 14 residues long. The protocol attached unique molecular identifiers to individual cDNA molecules. TCRdb reprocessed the 5' RACE reads with MiXCR, giving one entry per CDR3 protein. The table shows about 64,000 distinct CDR3 sequences, with roughly an eighth occurring only once. This clonotype originated in an adult who was a healthcare worker with PCR-confirmed SARS-CoV-2 infection or an uninfected control (not recorded which). Sequencing used whole blood, obtained at baseline. The J gene is TRBJ2-5, the V gene TRBV28; maybe TRBD1 (6 bases). CDR3 coding DNA: TGTGCCAGCAGTTTTCAGGGGCCGGGCGAGACCCAGTACTTC. Amino acids: CASSFQGPGETQYF. The variable domain in full, with the rest retrieved from reference TRBV28 and TRBJ2-5, is DVKVTQSSRYLVKRTGEKVFLECVQDMDHENMFWYRQDPGLGLRLIYFSYDVKMKEKGDIPEGYSVSREKKERFSLILESASTNQTSMYLCASSFQGPGETQYFGPGTRLLVL.